The 26 T cell receptor beta chains listed next were all sequenced from one sample in a study of Graves' ophthalmopathy and Graves' hyperthyroidism. RNA transcripts provided the template for amplifying TCR beta CDR3 regions. First-round RT-PCR with HTBI primers preceded a second-round multiplex PCR. TCRdb passed the multiplex PCR reads through MiXCR, listing each CDR3 protein once. This sample carries about 400,000 distinct CDR3 sequences, approximately 21% of them seen once, and the ten largest clones take more than 2.5%. The sample consisted of peripheral blood. All receptors derive from a woman between 18 and 29 years old with stable Graves' hyperthyroidism.

In its sample, this clonotype was seen many times. The chain combines TRBV5-1 with TRBJ2-6, with a weak D call TRBD1 (6 bases). Trimming removed 1 base from V and 0 bases from J, with 11 bases in between. The germline gives CDR1 SGHRS, CDR2 YFSETQ. CDR3 length: 17 residues. CDR3 DNA sequence: TGCGCCAGCAGCTTGCGGGACATAAGCTCTGGGGCCAACGTCCTGACTTTC. Translating it yields CASSLRDISSGANVLTF. Drawing the rest from reference TRBV5-1 and TRBJ2-6, the complete variable domain is KAGVTQTPRYLIKTRGQQVTLSCSPISGHRSVSWYQQTPGQGLQFLFEYFSETQRNKGNFPGRFSGRQFSNSRSEMNVSTLELGDSALYLCASSLRDISSGANVLTFGAGSRLTVL.

This clonotype was counted a few times. The chain employs TRBV4-3 and TRBJ2-2; D perhaps matches TRBD1 (6 bases). Germline CDR1 reads LGHNA; CDR2 reads YSLEER. There are 16 residues in the CDR3. V shed 4 bases and J shed 5 bases, with 17 bases lying between them. The DNA of the CDR3 is TGCGCCAGCAGCCGAGACTCGACAGGCCGGACCGGGGAGCTGTTTTTT. Protein sequence: CASSRDSTGRTGELFF.

This clonotype was observed many times. This rearrangement joins TRBV7-2 to TRBJ2-7, with 10 bases matching TRBD1. The V segment lost 6 bases and the J segment 4 bases; nucleotides outside the gene matches: 6. CDR1 and CDR2 (germline): SGHTA, FQGNSA. CDR3 length: 14 residues. In DNA form, the CDR3 reads TGTGCCAGCAGTCCAGACAGGGGGCATTACGAGCAGTACTTC. Translating it yields CASSPDRGHYEQYF.

This clonotype occurred many times. This sequence joins TRBV2 and TRBJ1-2, with a tentative D call TRBD1 (6 bases). The CDR3 sequence is 12 residues long. The germline V and J ends were trimmed by 7 bases and 9 bases, with 15 bases remaining between them. Germline V gene sequence: CDR1 SNHLY, CDR2 FYNNEI. CDR3 region: CASTTSGARYTF. The CDR3, as DNA: TGTGCCAGCACCACCTCGGGGGCGCGCTACACCTTC.

This clonotype was seen a few times. The CDR3 sequence is CASSLSGKGDQPQHF. The CDR3 coding sequence is TGTGCCAGCAGTTTGTCGGGCAAAGGTGATCAGCCCCAGCATTTT. J is TRBJ1-5 and V is TRBV28, with D uncertain. Germline-derived CDR1 and CDR2 are MDHEN and SYDVKM. The CDR3 consists of 15 residues. Between the trimmed V and J ends, which lost 3 bases and 5 bases, there was a span of 14 bases.

This clonotype was picked up a small number of times. The chain is built from TRBV5-4 and TRBJ2-5; 7 bases match TRBD1. The CDR3 consists of 14 residues. Germline trimming cut 2 bases from V and 3 bases from J; bases unmatched to any gene: 4. Germline values: CDR1 SGHNT, CDR2 YYREEE (reference sequence). The chain's CDR3 is CASSFIDREETQYF. CDR3 DNA: TGTGCCAGCAGCTTCATAGACAGGGAAGAGACCCAGTACTTC.

This clonotype was seen more than once but under ten times. The rearrangement links TRBV11-2 to TRBJ2-7, with a weak D call TRBD1 (5 bases). The CDR3 consists of 14 residues. The germline CDR1 and CDR2 sequences are SGHAT and FQNNGV. Trimming removed 5 bases from V and 3 bases from J, with 14 bases in between. This chain's CDR3 is CASSQWTIDYEQYF. The CDR3 coding sequence is TGTGCCAGCAGCCAATGGACAATCGACTACGAGCAGTACTTC.

V usage is TRBV6-1 and J usage is TRBJ2-5, with 9 bases aligning to TRBD2. V lost 6 bases, J lost 5 bases, and 13 bases stayed unmatched. Germline V gives CDR1 MNHNS, CDR2 SASEGT. The CDR3 has 16 residues. CDR3 in DNA: TGTGCCAGCAGGATACAGCCGGGACTAGCAGGGGAGACCCAGTACTTC. Residues: CASRIQPGLAGETQYF.

This clonotype was seen many times. The gene calls are TRBV30 and TRBJ2-7; D unresolved. The CDR3 contains 13 residues. Germline V CDR1 and CDR2: GTSNPN, SVGIG (reference sequence). Trimming removed 2 bases at V and 2 bases at J, with 10 bases between. The chain's CDR3 is CAWSFYSAYEQYF. CDR3 bases: TGTGCCTGGAGTTTTTATTCGGCCTACGAGCAGTACTTC. The entire variable domain, with the rest obtained from reference TRBV30 and TRBJ2-7, is as follows: SQTIHQWPATLVQPVGSPLSLECTVEGTSNPNLYWYRQAAGRGLQLLFYSVGIGQISSEVPQNLSASRPQDRQFILSSKKLLLSDSGFYLCAWSFYSAYEQYFGPGTRLTVT.

This clonotype has ten or more counts. The gene calls are TRBV6-2 or TRBV6-3 and TRBJ1-2; D unclear. Germline V lookup: CDR1 MNHEY, CDR2 SVGEGT. The CDR3 consists of 11 residues. V gave up 2 bases and J gave up 7 bases, with 5 bases separating them. The CDR3 DNA sequence: TGTGCCAGCAGTTACATGGGTGGCTACACCTTC. Its protein is CASSYMGGYTF.

In this sample, this clonotype turned up many times. For the CDR3, the DNA is TGTGCCAGCAGCGTAAGGGGATTAGGCACTGAAGCTTTCTTT. Its translation: CASSVRGLGTEAFF. The chain recombines TRBV11-2 with TRBJ1-1; tentative D call: TRBD1 (5 bases). With 5 bases removed from V and 4 bases from J, the gap between germline ends came to 14 bases. The CDR3 extends over 14 amino acids. CDR1 SGHAT and CDR2 FQNNGV come from the germline V gene. The whole variable domain, remainder taken from reference TRBV11-2 and TRBJ1-1, is EAGVAQSPRYKIIEKRQSVAFWCNPISGHATLYWYQQILGQGPKLLIQFQNNGVVDDSQLPKDRFSAERLKGVDSTLKIQPAKLEDSAVYLCASSVRGLGTEAFFGQGTRLTVV.

There are many counts of this clonotype. CDR3 in amino acids: CASSLSFGQRGGYTF. CDR3 in DNA: TGTGCCAGCAGTTTATCTTTCGGACAGAGGGGTGGCTACACCTTC. The rearrangement joins TRBV27 to TRBJ1-2; maybe TRBD1 (6 bases). The CDR3 has 15 amino acids. Germline-derived CDR1 and CDR2 are MNHEY and SMNVEV (reference sequence). V was shortened by 0 bases and J by 7 bases, with 15 bases between the two germline ends.

This clonotype came up many times. The rearrangement uses TRBV6-2 or TRBV6-3 and TRBJ1-5; no firm D call. Germline assignment: CDR1 MNHEY and CDR2 SVGEGT. This CDR3 spans 14 amino acids. The ends were cut back, 8 bases at V and 0 bases at J, with 11 bases in the middle. CDR3 in amino acids: CASGPTNSNQPQHF. CDR3 coding DNA: TGTGCCAGCGGTCCCACGAATAGCAATCAGCCCCAGCATTTT.

At least ten counts were recorded for this clonotype. The chain recombines TRBV20-1 with TRBJ2-4, with D perhaps TRBD2 (5 bases). Looked up from germline, CDR1 is DFQATT and CDR2 is SNEGSKA (reference sequence). The CDR3 contains 12 residues. The CDR3 loop is CSITGEENIQYF. The CDR3 bases are TGCAGCATCACCGGGGAAGAAAACATTCAGTACTTC.

The sample holds many counts of this clonotype. The rearrangement joins TRBV9 to TRBJ1-1, with D maybe TRBD1 (5 bases). Trimming stripped 2 bases from V and 1 base from J, with 12 bases between. The length of the CDR3 is 15 residues. In germline, CDR1 is SGDLS, CDR2 YYNGEE. CDR3: CASSVVGGGNTEAFF. CDR3 sequence (DNA): TGTGCCAGCAGCGTCGTGGGGGGAGGGAACACTGAAGCTTTCTTT.

V gene TRBV15 combines with J gene TRBJ1-1; the D is unclear. Germline assignment: CDR1 LNHNV and CDR2 YYDKDF (reference sequence). This CDR3 has 12 residues. Trimming removed 0 bases from V and 12 bases from J, with 11 bases in between. The CDR3 bases are TGTGCCACCAGCAGAGATTTTGGGGAAACTTTCTTT. Its translation is CATSRDFGETFF.

At least ten counts were recorded for this clonotype. This rearrangement joins TRBV10-2 to TRBJ1-5; TRBD1 might be the D (6 bases). The germline CDR1 and CDR2 sequences are WSHSY and SAAADI. The CDR3 is made up of 15 amino acids. V gave up 3 bases and J gave up 0 bases, with 9 bases separating them. The CDR3: CASSDAGHSNQPQHF. CDR3 sequence (DNA): TGCGCCAGCAGTGATGCGGGACATAGCAATCAGCCCCAGCATTTT.

The rearrangement joins TRBV30 to TRBJ1-6, with D possibly TRBD1 on 6 matching bases. V was cut by 2 bases and J by 8 bases, with 13 bases left in between. CDR3 length: 14 amino acids. CDR1 and CDR2 (germline): GTSNPN, SVGIG (reference sequence). The chain's CDR3 is CAWSSRQEYSPLHF. Here the CDR3 DNA reads TGTGCCTGGAGTTCCCGACAGGAGTATTCACCCCTCCACTTT.

This clonotype was recorded at least ten times. The V and J genes are TRBV12-3 or TRBV12-4 and TRBJ2-7, with TRBD1 matching 7 bases. This CDR3 has 13 residues. Losses at the gene ends were 6 bases for V and 5 bases for J; bases not matched to a gene: 7. CDR3 sequence reads: CASRRDRYHEQYF. DNA for the CDR3: TGTGCCAGCAGGAGGGACAGATACCACGAGCAGTACTTC.

There are many counts of this clonotype. The chain is built from TRBV11-2 and TRBJ2-7; 9 bases line up with TRBD1. The J segment lost 3 bases and the V segment lost 2 bases, leaving 5 bases of the junction unmatched. The CDR3 contains 15 residues. Germline loops: CDR1 SGHAT, CDR2 FQNNGV. CDR3 DNA sequence: TGTGCCAGCAGCTTACCAGGGACAGGGTTCTACGAGCAGTACTTC. Residues: CASSLPGTGFYEQYF.

This clonotype was seen only a few times. The chain couples TRBV7-2 to TRBJ2-5; D is ambiguous. V was trimmed by 1 base and J by 2 bases, leaving 11 bases between them. The length of the CDR3 is 15 residues. Per the germline V gene, CDR1 is SGHTA and CDR2 is FQGNSA. CDR3 sequence: CASSLGWSSQETQYF. As DNA, the CDR3 is TGTGCCAGCAGCTTAGGGTGGAGTTCGCAAGAGACCCAGTACTTC.

This clonotype was recorded at least ten times. The chain links TRBV14 to TRBJ2-5, with TRBD2 identical over 15 bases. CDR1 SGHDN and CDR2 FVKESK come from the germline V gene. V lost 3 bases, J lost 6 bases, and 8 bases stayed unmatched. The CDR3 has 17 amino acids. The CDR3 nucleotides are TGTGCCAGCAGCCAGAGGACCGGGACTAGCGGGAGGAAGACCCAGTACTTC. Encoded protein: CASSQRTGTSGRKTQYF. Supplemented by reference TRBV14 and TRBJ2-5, the full variable domain reads EAGVTQFPSHSVIEKGQTVTLRCDPISGHDNLYWYRRVMGKEIKFLLHFVKESKQDESGMPNNRFLAERTGGTYSTLKVQPAELEDSGVYFCASSQRTGTSGRKTQYFGPGTRLLVL.

This clonotype was seen at least ten times. The rearrangement links TRBV5-1 to TRBJ2-7, with D possibly matching TRBD1 (6 bases). This CDR3 contains 15 residues. V was shortened by 0 bases and J by 2 bases, with 12 bases between the two germline ends. CDR1 and CDR2 from the germline V gene are SGHRS and YFSETQ. This CDR3 reads CASSLAGVDPYEQYF. CDR3 coding DNA: TGCGCCAGCAGCTTGGCAGGGGTTGACCCCTACGAGCAGTACTTC.

This clonotype was observed many times. J is TRBJ1-3 and V is TRBV6-1; perhaps TRBD1 as D (5 bases). Germline V gene data show CDR1 as MNHNS and CDR2 as SASEGT. The CDR3 covers 16 residues. V gave up 6 bases and J gave up 2 bases, with 17 bases separating them. CDR3 region: CASSAYKSRAGNTIYF. CDR3 sequence (DNA): TGTGCCAGCAGCGCCTATAAGTCCAGGGCTGGAAACACCATATATTTT.

This clonotype was picked up a small number of times. Being one base from a much bigger clone, this may be a read error. The chain joins TRBV5-1 to TRBJ2-7; D remains ambiguous. The CDR3 has 14 amino acids. From germline, CDR1 is SGHRS and CDR2 YFSETQ. The germline V and J ends were trimmed by 0 bases and 2 bases, with 9 bases remaining between them. CDR3 nucleotides: TGCGCCAGCAGCTTGGAGGCCACAACCTACGAGCAGTACGTC. This encodes CASSLEATTYEQYV.

The V gene is TRBV19, the J gene TRBJ1-5; 7 nucleotides line up with TRBD1. J gave up 4 bases and V 7 bases, and 13 bases lay outside the gene matches. Germline V gene data show CDR1 as LNHDA and CDR2 as SQIVND (reference sequence). This CDR3 is 16 amino acids long. The DNA for the CDR3 is TGTGCCAGTAAGGTTCAGGGGGGGCATTGGAATCAGCCCCAGCATTTT. It specifies CASKVQGGHWNQPQHF. The full variable domain, rest sourced from reference TRBV19 and TRBJ1-5, is DGGITQSPKYLFRKEGQNVTLSCEQNLNHDAMYWYRQDPGQGLRLIYYSQIVNDFQKGDIAEGYSVSREKKESFPLTVTSAQKNPTAFYLCASKVQGGHWNQPQHFGDGTRLSIL.